This T cell receptor (beta chain) emerged from a study of spatial heterogeneity in lung cancer. Study findings and constraints: Ubiquitous expanded tumor TCRs surfaced in blood more at resection than they did at follow-up.

Time point noted: blood at routine non-recurrence follow-up after resection. The sequenced material consisted of unsorted whole RNA from tumor, nontumor lung or frozen PBMC. The CDR3 spans 15 residues. Germline CDR1 and CDR2: KGHSH and LQKENI. V was pared by 2 bases and J by 0 bases, with 7 bases between. The library protocol tagged each TCR cDNA with a unique molecular identifier. One entry per CDR3 protein, called by TCRdb with MiXCR from the 5' RACE reads. This sample has approximately 20,000 distinct CDR3 sequences, with approximately 8.5% found just once. The sample holds many counts of this clonotype. No antigen is known for it.

The source was PBMCs, collected at follow-up. The chain links TRBV18 to TRBJ2-2; no clear D. This clonotype was sampled from a male donor with early-stage non-small cell lung cancer. The CDR3: CASSPLPTNTGELFF. In nucleotides, the CDR3 is TGTGCCAGCTCACCATTACCCACGAACACCGGGGAGCTGTTTTTT. Combining the CDR3 with reference TRBV18 and TRBJ2-2 gives the whole variable domain NAGVMQNPRHLVRRRGQEARLRCSPMKGHSHVYWYRQLPEEGLKFMVYLQKENIIDESGMPKERFSAEFPKEGPSILRIQQVVRGDSAAYFCASSPLPTNTGELFFGEGSRLTVL.